Listed below are T cell receptor beta chains from one sample, sequenced in a study of post-analysis software for immune sequencing data. TCRdb reprocessed the PCR reads via MiXCR and lists one record per CDR3 protein. The data contain approximately 160,000 distinct CDR3 sequences, approximately 31% of them singletons. Source material: blood. The receptors come from a girl aged 10-17 years with multiple sclerosis. Each CDR3 is given with its conserved first and last residue. The D gene is left open where the match is weak. Part of the rows lack a size; the others show once, few, many or a class for expanded clones.

d_gene: .; v_gene: TRBV5-1; abundance: few; j_gene: TRBJ2-7; CDR3aa: CASSLRLGYEQYF; CDR3nt: TGCGCCAGCAGCTTGCGATTGGGATACGAGCAGTACTTC
d_gene: .; v_gene: TRBV5-1; abundance: few; j_gene: TRBJ2-3; CDR3aa: CASSLKAVAGRTDTQYF; CDR3nt: TGCGCCAGCAGCTTGAAAGCGGTGGCGGGCCGCACAGATACGCAGTATTTT
d_gene: TRBD2; v_gene: TRBV27; abundance: many; j_gene: TRBJ2-7; CDR3aa: CASSFGTGGHEQYF; CDR3nt: TGTGCCAGCAGTTTTGGAACGGGGGGACACGAGCAGTACTTC
d_gene: .; v_gene: TRBV6-5; abundance: many; j_gene: TRBJ2-5; CDR3aa: CASSPTHSRVIETQYF; CDR3nt: TGTGCCAGCAGCCCTACCCACTCCCGGGTAATAGAGACCCAGTACTTC
d_gene: TRBD2; v_gene: TRBV7-2; abundance: .; j_gene: TRBJ2-5; CDR3aa: CASSLNSGRLETQYF; CDR3nt: TGTGCCAGCAGCTTGAATAGCGGGAGATTAGAGACCCAGTACTTC
d_gene: TRBD2; v_gene: TRBV20-1; abundance: .; j_gene: TRBJ2-3; CDR3aa: CSAGPTWSGVTSTDTQYF; CDR3nt: TGCAGTGCTGGGCCAACATGGAGCGGGGTTACTAGCACAGATACGCAGTATTTT
d_gene: .; v_gene: TRBV7-6; abundance: many; j_gene: TRBJ2-5; CDR3aa: CASSLAGGYETQYF; CDR3nt: TGTGCCAGCAGCTTAGCCGGGGGCTATGAGACCCAGTACTTC
d_gene: .; v_gene: TRBV7-9; abundance: .; j_gene: TRBJ2-6; CDR3aa: CASSLMRSGANVPTF; CDR3nt: TGTGCCAGCAGCTTAATGAGAAGTGGGGCCAACGTCCCGACTTTC
d_gene: .; v_gene: TRBV5-1; abundance: many; j_gene: TRBJ2-7; CDR3aa: CASSSEGTWQYF; CDR3nt: TGCGCCAGCAGCTCGGAGGGAACATGGCAGTACTTC
d_gene: TRBD1; v_gene: TRBV10-3; abundance: many; j_gene: TRBJ2-5; CDR3aa: CAISESRGQLQETQYF; CDR3nt: TGTGCCATCAGTGAGTCAAGGGGACAGCTCCAAGAGACCCAGTACTTC
d_gene: .; v_gene: TRBV12-3/TRBV12-4; abundance: few; j_gene: TRBJ1-6; CDR3aa: CASRLEYSPLHF; CDR3nt: TGTGCCAGCAGATTAGAGTATTCACCCCTCCACTTT
d_gene: TRBD2; v_gene: TRBV4-1; abundance: .; j_gene: TRBJ2-1; CDR3aa: CASSQDGGGSGYNEQFF; CDR3nt: TGCGCCAGCAGCCAAGATGGGGGGGGAAGCGGATACAATGAGCAGTTCTTC
d_gene: .; v_gene: TRBV7-6; abundance: .; j_gene: TRBJ1-1; CDR3aa: CASSFSGNAEAFF; CDR3nt: TGTGCCAGCAGCTTCTCGGGGAACGCTGAAGCTTTCTTT
d_gene: .; v_gene: TRBV10-3; abundance: few; j_gene: TRBJ1-1; CDR3aa: CAISDWLGMSGAFF; CDR3nt: TGTGCCATCAGTGATTGGCTGGGGATGAGTGGAGCTTTCTTT
d_gene: .; v_gene: TRBV10-3; abundance: few; j_gene: TRBJ2-2; CDR3aa: CAIKEGPINTGELFF; CDR3nt: TGTGCCATCAAGGAGGGACCTATTAACACCGGGGAGCTGTTTTTT
d_gene: TRBD1; v_gene: TRBV10-3; abundance: .; j_gene: TRBJ2-5; CDR3aa: CAISETRDRGGQQYF; CDR3nt: TGTGCCATCAGTGAGACACGGGACAGGGGTGGGCAGCAGTACTTC
d_gene: TRBD2; v_gene: TRBV2; abundance: few; j_gene: TRBJ2-5; CDR3aa: CASGGLAETQYF; CDR3nt: TGTGCCAGCGGGGGACTAGCGGAGACCCAGTACTTC
d_gene: .; v_gene: TRBV9; abundance: few; j_gene: TRBJ1-1; CDR3aa: CASSVERAGVEAFF; CDR3nt: TGTGCCAGCAGCGTAGAGAGGGCAGGGGTTGAAGCTTTCTTT
d_gene: TRBD1; v_gene: TRBV28; abundance: few; j_gene: TRBJ2-4; CDR3aa: CASSNYTYRGTKNIQYF; CDR3nt: TGTGCCAGCAGCAATTATACATACAGGGGAACCAAAAACATTCAGTACTTC
d_gene: .; v_gene: TRBV9; abundance: .; j_gene: TRBJ1-2; CDR3aa: CASSDDAKSSYGYTF; CDR3nt: TGTGCCAGCAGCGACGACGCCAAGAGTAGCTATGGCTACACCTTC
d_gene: .; v_gene: TRBV21-1; abundance: few; j_gene: TRBJ2-5; CDR3aa: CASSKFGPQKGLTATQYF; CDR3nt: TGTGCCAGCAGCAAATTTGGGCCCCAAAAAGGGTTGACGGCGACCCAGTACTTC
d_gene: .; v_gene: TRBV7-8; abundance: many; j_gene: TRBJ2-5; CDR3aa: CASSPGALTGETQYF; CDR3nt: TGTGCCAGCAGCCCAGGGGCCCTCACCGGGGAGACCCAGTACTTC
d_gene: .; v_gene: TRBV18; abundance: few; j_gene: TRBJ1-2; CDR3aa: CASSPTGTWDGYTF; CDR3nt: TGTGCCAGCTCACCAACGGGGACTTGGGATGGCTACACCTTC
d_gene: TRBD2; v_gene: TRBV4-2; abundance: .; j_gene: TRBJ2-1; CDR3aa: CASSQDWTGGEEQFF; CDR3nt: TGTGCCAGCAGCCAAGATTGGACGGGAGGGGAGGAGCAGTTCTTC
d_gene: .; v_gene: TRBV5-1; abundance: many; j_gene: TRBJ2-1; CDR3aa: CASSLAGTYYNEQFF; CDR3nt: TGCGCCAGCAGCTTGGCCGGGACTTACTACAATGAGCAGTTCTTC
d_gene: .; v_gene: TRBV3-1; abundance: many; j_gene: TRBJ2-1; CDR3aa: CASSHQYNEQFF; CDR3nt: TGTGCCAGCAGCCACCAATACAATGAGCAGTTCTTC
d_gene: TRBD2; v_gene: TRBV7-9; abundance: .; j_gene: TRBJ2-5; CDR3aa: CASSILAGQETQYF; CDR3nt: TGTGCCAGCAGTATACTAGCGGGGCAAGAGACCCAGTACTTC
d_gene: .; v_gene: TRBV5-1; abundance: .; j_gene: TRBJ2-1; CDR3aa: CASSLALSSYNEQFF; CDR3nt: TGCGCCAGCAGCTTGGCGTTGAGCTCCTACAATGAGCAGTTCTTC
d_gene: TRBD2; v_gene: TRBV10-3; abundance: many; j_gene: TRBJ2-1; CDR3aa: CAISAGTSGTYNEQFF; CDR3nt: TGTGCCATCAGTGCAGGGACTAGCGGGACATACAATGAGCAGTTCTTC
d_gene: TRBD2; v_gene: TRBV5-6; abundance: many; j_gene: TRBJ2-7; CDR3aa: CASSQSGGSYEQYF; CDR3nt: TGTGCCAGCAGCCAAAGCGGGGGGTCCTACGAGCAGTACTTC
d_gene: TRBD1; v_gene: TRBV7-9; abundance: .; j_gene: TRBJ1-1; CDR3aa: CASSLARGTEGEAFF; CDR3nt: TGTGCCAGCAGCTTAGCGAGAGGGACAGAGGGGGAAGCTTTCTTT
d_gene: .; v_gene: TRBV11-1; abundance: few; j_gene: TRBJ1-2; CDR3aa: CANSFRGGYTF; CDR3nt: TGTGCCAACAGCTTCCGGGGAGGCTACACCTTC
d_gene: .; v_gene: TRBV4-1; abundance: .; j_gene: TRBJ2-6; CDR3aa: CASSQVPTSGANVLTF; CDR3nt: TGCGCCAGCAGCCAAGTCCCTACCTCTGGGGCCAACGTCCTGACTTTC
d_gene: TRBD2; v_gene: TRBV3-1; abundance: few; j_gene: TRBJ2-5; CDR3aa: CASSQVNAGVETQYF; CDR3nt: TGTGCCAGCAGCCAGGTCAACGCGGGAGTAGAGACCCAGTACTTC
d_gene: TRBD2; v_gene: TRBV13; abundance: many; j_gene: TRBJ2-1; CDR3aa: CASSLRSGIDNEQFF; CDR3nt: TGTGCCAGCAGCTTACGTAGCGGGATAGACAATGAGCAGTTCTTC
d_gene: .; v_gene: TRBV6-4; abundance: .; j_gene: TRBJ2-2; CDR3aa: CASSVRSLDYNTGELFF; CDR3nt: TGTGCCAGCAGCGTTAGGTCTTTGGACTATAACACCGGGGAGCTGTTTTTT
d_gene: .; v_gene: TRBV7-9; abundance: few; j_gene: TRBJ1-6; CDR3aa: CASSPHGSSPLHF; CDR3nt: TGTGCCAGCAGCCCCCACGGCTCGTCACCCCTCCACTTT
d_gene: TRBD1; v_gene: TRBV19; abundance: few; j_gene: TRBJ2-5; CDR3aa: CASSSGQGQETQYF; CDR3nt: TGTGCCAGTAGTAGCGGACAGGGCCAAGAGACCCAGTACTTC
d_gene: .; v_gene: TRBV15; abundance: many; j_gene: TRBJ2-1; CDR3aa: CATSKAESSYNEQFF; CDR3nt: TGTGCCACCAGCAAAGCGGAAAGCTCCTACAATGAGCAGTTCTTC
d_gene: TRBD2; v_gene: TRBV20-1; abundance: many; j_gene: TRBJ2-7; CDR3aa: CSASDSGRALGEQYF; CDR3nt: TGCAGTGCTAGTGATAGCGGGAGGGCCCTCGGAGAGCAGTACTTC
d_gene: .; v_gene: TRBV12-3/TRBV12-4; abundance: .; j_gene: TRBJ1-2; CDR3aa: CASSQRQYDGYTF; CDR3nt: TGTGCCAGCAGCCAGAGACAGTACGATGGCTACACCTTC
d_gene: TRBD1; v_gene: TRBV20-1; abundance: .; j_gene: TRBJ2-1; CDR3aa: CSADRDRSYNEQFF; CDR3nt: TGCAGTGCTGACCGGGACAGATCCTACAATGAGCAGTTCTTC
d_gene: TRBD1; v_gene: TRBV11-1; abundance: .; j_gene: TRBJ2-2; CDR3aa: CASRERTGGRTQNTGELFF; CDR3nt: TGTGCCAGCAGGGAAAGGACAGGGGGCCGGACCCAGAACACCGGGGAGCTGTTTTTT
d_gene: .; v_gene: TRBV20-1; abundance: many; j_gene: TRBJ2-1; CDR3aa: CSARVSSPGSYNEQFF; CDR3nt: TGCAGTGCTAGAGTATCGAGCCCGGGATCCTACAATGAGCAGTTCTTC
d_gene: .; v_gene: TRBV5-6; abundance: few; j_gene: TRBJ1-2; CDR3aa: CASTRDSSGPNGYTF; CDR3nt: TGTGCCAGCACTAGAGACAGCTCCGGGCCTAATGGCTACACCTTC
d_gene: .; v_gene: TRBV5-1; abundance: many; j_gene: TRBJ2-3; CDR3aa: CASSSGLLPDTQYF; CDR3nt: TGCGCCAGCAGCTCGGGCCTACTACCAGATACGCAGTATTTT
d_gene: .; v_gene: TRBV4-1; abundance: many; j_gene: TRBJ1-2; CDR3aa: CASSGRDPGYTF; CDR3nt: TGCGCCAGCAGTGGGAGGGACCCAGGCTACACCTTC
d_gene: .; v_gene: TRBV7-2; abundance: .; j_gene: TRBJ2-2; CDR3aa: CASSSSLGSGELFF; CDR3nt: TGTGCCAGCAGCTCTTCCCTAGGGTCCGGGGAGCTGTTTTTT